This entry features one T cell receptor beta chain sequence. CDR3 length: 12 residues. The V end was cut by 5 bases, the J end by 6 bases, with 8 bases between. Germline V gene lookup returns CDR1 LNHDA and CDR2 SQIVND (reference sequence). These data originate in a study of T cell responses to AZD1222 COVID-19 vaccine. Measured with immunoSEQ multiplex PCR; TCRdb has only the in-frame clones, and not every one. The sample consists of approximately 170,000 clones, around 90% of them appearing once. The chain has TRBV19 and TRBJ1-5; D gene ambiguous. The specimen was peripheral blood, collected 28 days after the second AZD1222 dose. The receptor was derived from an adult who received the AZD1222 COVID-19 vaccine. CDR3: CASSPQAQPQHF. Here the CDR3 DNA reads TGTGCCAGTAGTCCCCAGGCTCAGCCCCAGCATTTT.